This passage covers 5 T cell receptor beta chains from one sample sequenced in a study of blood T cell repertoires in COVID-19. Clones were read by immunoSEQ multiplex PCR, and TCRdb kept only the in-frame ones, dropping some. The top ten hold around 3.5% of the sample, which has 180,000 or so clones, around 87% seen once. The sequenced sample was peripheral blood. These TCRs come from a man younger than 35 with active or convalescent COVID-19.

The chain links TRBV24-1 to TRBJ1-2, with D possibly TRBD1 on 6 matching bases. Germline V CDR1 and CDR2: KGHDR, SFDVKD. Trimming took off 4 bases at V and 4 bases at J, with 18 bases between the two ends. The CDR3 length is 16 residues. Here the CDR3 reads CATSDPTLRGGYGYTF. For the CDR3, the DNA is TGTGCCACCAGTGACCCCACGCTTAGAGGGGGCTATGGCTACACCTTC.

The genes are TRBV18 and TRBJ2-7, with TRBD1 as a possible D gene (6 bases). Per the germline V gene, CDR1 is KGHSH and CDR2 is LQKENI. V was cut by 4 bases and J by 3 bases, with 10 bases left in between. The CDR3 runs to 13 residues. Here the CDR3 DNA reads TGTGCCAGCTCACTTTCCAGGGGCTACGAGCAGTACTTC. Amino acids: CASSLSRGYEQYF. The whole variable domain, filled in from reference TRBV18 and TRBJ2-7, reads NAGVMQNPRHLVRRRGQEARLRCSPMKGHSHVYWYRQLPEEGLKFMVYLQKENIIDESGMPKERFSAEFPKEGPSILRIQQVVRGDSAAYFCASSLSRGYEQYFGPGTRLTVT.

The rearrangement links TRBV5-6 to TRBJ2-7, with 7 bases lining up with TRBD1. J was trimmed by 2 bases and V by 5 bases; bases with no gene match: 7. Per germline, CDR1 SGHDT and CDR2 YYEEEE. This CDR3 is built from 14 residues. The CDR3 sequence is CASRRQGNTYEQYV. The DNA for the CDR3 is TGTGCCAGCAGGAGACAGGGAAATACCTACGAGCAGTACGTC.

V and J are TRBV4-1 and TRBJ1-5; D not certain. V was clipped by 4 bases and J by 7 bases, with 11 bases between them. This CDR3 has 13 residues. Germline V CDR1 and CDR2: MGHRA, YSYEKL. In DNA, the CDR3 is TGCGCCAGCAGCCTCACGGGGAAACAGCCCCAGCATTTT. Translation: CASSLTGKQPQHF.

The chain couples TRBV5-4 to TRBJ2-7; no definite D call. Germline-derived CDR1 and CDR2 are SGHNT and YYREEE (reference sequence). The CDR3 is 12 residues long. The V gene lost 1 base and the J gene lost 6 bases, with 8 bases spanning the gap. CDR3 nucleotide sequence: TGTGCCAGCAGCTTGACGTACGGCGAGCAGTACTTC. Its translation: CASSLTYGEQYF.